These 24 T cell receptor beta chains originate from one sample sequenced in a study of T cell repertoires in cytomegalovirus infection (dated by TCRdb to between 2018 and 2021). The instrument was an Illumina HiSeq 1500. TCRdb itself trimmed the public reads at Q25 with fastp, ran MiXCR and retained productive beta chains. Rows with one shared CDR3 protein collapse into an entry with the most common genes and DNA. The sample data list more than 650,000 distinct CDR3 sequences, and roughly 36% of these were observed just once. The leading ten clones occupy roughly 2.8% of the sample. Sequenced input: PBMCs. These receptors were taken from a human donor in good health (CMV status not recorded). Some clones in this sample may be carry-over from other donors' samples.

This chain joins TRBV7-2 and TRBJ2-2; TRBD1 agrees at 10 bases. The CDR3 has 17 amino acids. Germline CDR1 is SGHTA and CDR2 is FQGNSA. Unmatched junction bases numbered 9, after V lost 3 bases and J lost 5 bases. The CDR3 DNA reads as TGTGCCAGCAGCTTCACACGGGACAGGGGAGGAACCGGGGAGCTGTTTTTT. It specifies CASSFTRDRGGTGELFF.

This clonotype was observed a few times. The V gene is TRBV7-2, the J gene TRBJ1-5, with D hard to call. This CDR3 is built from 13 residues. Trimming took off 1 base at V and 5 bases at J, with 6 bases between the two ends. Germline assignment: CDR1 SGHTA and CDR2 FQGNSA. In nucleotides, the CDR3 is TGTGCCAGCAGCTTAGGCTATTATCAGCCCCAGCATTTT. Encoded protein: CASSLGYYQPQHF.

The chain couples TRBV7-8 to TRBJ2-3; 8 positions agree with TRBD2. Germline CDR1 is SGHVS and CDR2 is FQNEAQ. V gave up 4 bases and J gave up 0 bases; unmatched junction bases: 12. This CDR3 region has 18 residues. The CDR3 sequence: CASSSVAGGLVSTDTQYF. CDR3 bases: TGTGCCAGCAGCTCTGTCGCGGGGGGCTTAGTTAGCACAGATACGCAGTATTTT.

This clonotype was picked up a small number of times. The chain couples TRBV9 to TRBJ1-2; D is undetermined. The CDR3 spans 14 residues. V was shortened by 2 bases and J by 3 bases, with 11 bases between the two germline ends. The germline CDR1 and CDR2 sequences are SGDLS and YYNGEE. CDR3 region: CASSVEGSYYGYTF. CDR3 nucleotides: TGTGCCAGCAGCGTTGAGGGTAGTTACTATGGCTACACCTTC.

This clonotype was counted a few times. This rearrangement joins TRBV18 to TRBJ1-5; the D gene is possibly TRBD1 (6 bases). This CDR3 contains 17 residues. From germline, CDR1 is KGHSH and CDR2 LQKENI. With 2 bases removed from V and 3 bases from J, the gap between germline ends came to 17 bases. The CDR3 sequence is CASSPITLRDNNQPQHF. In DNA, the CDR3 is TGTGCCAGCTCACCAATCACCCTGCGGGACAACAATCAGCCCCAGCATTTT. The full variable domain, completed using reference TRBV18 and TRBJ1-5, is NAGVMQNPRHLVRRRGQEARLRCSPMKGHSHVYWYRQLPEEGLKFMVYLQKENIIDESGMPKERFSAEFPKEGPSILRIQQVVRGDSAAYFCASSPITLRDNNQPQHFGDGTRLSIL.

The chain links TRBV28 to TRBJ1-2; a possible D gene is TRBD1 (6 bases). CDR3 length equals 14 residues. V was trimmed by 6 bases and J by 7 bases, leaving 18 bases between them. Germline-derived CDR1 and CDR2 are MDHEN and SYDVKM. CDR3 in amino acids: CASSPLRDIVGYTF. DNA of the CDR3: TGTGCCAGCAGCCCCCTCCGGGACATCGTTGGCTACACCTTC.

The gene calls are TRBV6-2 or TRBV6-3 and TRBJ2-5; D is perhaps TRBD1 or TRBD2 (6 bases each). The germline V gene encodes CDR1 MNHEY and CDR2 SVGEGT. Trimming removed 6 bases at V and 4 bases at J, with 18 bases between. This CDR3 is 15 amino acids long. The CDR3 sequence: CASRRPHREVETQYF. CDR3 bases: TGTGCCAGCAGACGGCCACACAGGGAGGTAGAGACCCAGTACTTC.

This clonotype has more than one count but fewer than ten. Germline is not matched at one junction end, which may reflect a read error. The genes are TRBV7-2 and TRBJ2-7; D gene unclear. The CDR3 contains 11 residues. Germline lookup yields CDR1 SGHTA and CDR2 FQGNSA. Written as DNA, the CDR3 is TGTTCCAGCAGCCCGGCCTACGAGCAGTACTTC. It encodes CSSSPAYEQYF.

On this clonotype: Given a much more abundant clone one base away, this may be a read error. V and J are TRBV12-3 or TRBV12-4 and TRBJ1-6; no firm D call. This CDR3 is 12 amino acids long. The CDR3 spells CASTRGNSPLQF. Here the CDR3 DNA reads TGTGCCAGCACCCGGGGAAACTCACCCCTCCAATTT.

The V gene is TRBV7-9, the J gene TRBJ2-5; TRBD2 aligns across 7 bases. Germline lookup yields CDR1 SEHNR and CDR2 FQNEAQ (reference sequence). This CDR3 is 19 amino acids long. The junction had 18 bases not matched to a gene; V was cut back by 4 bases and J by 1 base. The CDR3 spells CASSSLTSVPPGGQETQYF. As DNA, the CDR3 is TGTGCCAGCAGCTCCCTTACTAGCGTTCCCCCCGGTGGCCAAGAGACCCAGTACTTC.

The V gene is TRBV3-1, the J gene TRBJ1-1, with unresolved D. This CDR3 spans 14 amino acids. Trimming stripped 1 base from V and 7 bases from J, with 13 bases between. Germline values: CDR1 LGHDT, CDR2 YNNKEL (reference sequence). The CDR3 nucleotides read TGTGCCAGCAGCCAAGGGAGTTGGGCAGGTGAAGCTTTCTTT. As protein: CASSQGSWAGEAFF.

The gene calls are TRBV6-6 and TRBJ1-6; 9 nucleotides match TRBD1. From germline, CDR1 is MNHNY and CDR2 SVGAGI (reference sequence). The CDR3 covers 20 residues. V shed 6 bases and J 0 bases; nucleotides not matched to a gene: 15. CDR3 loop: CASSRDTGTGSSSYNSPLHF. Written as DNA, the CDR3 is TGTGCCAGCAGCCGCGACACCGGGACAGGGTCCTCCTCCTATAATTCACCCCTCCACTTT.

The gene calls are TRBV6-4 and TRBJ1-4; 8 bases agree with TRBD1. The CDR3 runs to 18 residues. V was clipped by 2 bases and J by 0 bases; unmatched bases: 8. In germline, CDR1 is MRHNA, CDR2 SNTAGT. Here the CDR3 reads CASSDLSGQGATNEKLFF. The CDR3 nucleotides are TGTGCCAGCAGTGACCTATCCGGACAGGGAGCAACTAATGAAAAACTGTTTTTT.

Concerning this clonotype itself: With a much larger clone just one base away, this may be a read error. The chain uses TRBV7-2 and TRBJ1-6, with a weak D call TRBD1 (6 bases). From germline, CDR1 is SGHTA and CDR2 FQGNSA. V was cut by 7 bases and J by 7 bases, with 17 bases left in between. The CDR3 runs to 15 residues. The CDR3 DNA sequence: TGTGCCAGCACCCCCGACAGGTGTGAAAATTCACCCCTCCACTTT. Its protein product is CASTPDRCENSPLHF.

J is TRBJ1-6 and V is TRBV12-3 or TRBV12-4, with D possibly matching TRBD1 (5 bases). Trimming stripped 5 bases from V and 7 bases from J, with 18 bases between. The CDR3 is 16 residues long. The CDR3 nucleotides read TGTGCCAGCAGTATTTGGGGGAGGGGTGACAATTCACCCCTCCACTTT. Translation: CASSIWGRGDNSPLHF.

This clonotype was counted a few times. The chain combines TRBV12-3 or TRBV12-4 with TRBJ1-5, with D perhaps matching TRBD1 (6 bases). V lost 5 bases and J lost 4, with 27 bases in between. The length of the CDR3 is 19 residues. The CDR3 bases are TGTGCCAGCAGTCCCCGTCGTCGGGGGGCGTTCAAGGGAAATCAGCCCCAGCATTTT. Translating gives CASSPRRRGAFKGNQPQHF.

This clonotype was found a few times. V is TRBV12-3 or TRBV12-4 and J is TRBJ1-6, with TRBD1 matching 8 bases. The trim removed 6 bases at V and 8 bases at J, leaving 6 bases unmatched. CDR3 length equals 14 residues. Written as DNA, the CDR3 is TGTGCCAGCAGCATGCGGGACAGGCATTCACCCCTCCACTTT. Its protein product is CASSMRDRHSPLHF.

The chain links TRBV19 to TRBJ1-2, with a tentative D call TRBD1 (6 bases). The length of the CDR3 is 13 residues. Per germline, CDR1 LNHDA and CDR2 SQIVND (reference sequence). V was cut by 4 bases and J by 4 bases, with 10 bases left in between. CDR3 protein: CASSNRDGYGYTF. In DNA form, the CDR3 reads TGTGCCAGTAGTAACAGGGACGGCTATGGCTACACCTTC.

The V gene is TRBV19, the J gene TRBJ2-7; 8 nucleotides line up with TRBD2. There are 14 residues in the CDR3. The trim removed 3 bases at V and 2 bases at J, leaving 3 bases unmatched. Germline V lookup: CDR1 LNHDA, CDR2 SQIVND (reference sequence). The CDR3 nucleotides are TGTGCCAGTAGTATGGGGACTAGTCCCTACGAGCAGTACTTC. It codes for CASSMGTSPYEQYF.

This rearrangement joins TRBV6-1 to TRBJ1-6; unclear D gene. Per germline, CDR1 MNHNS and CDR2 SASEGT. This CDR3 region has 12 residues. V lost 6 bases and J 11 bases, leaving 11 bases between the germline ends. The CDR3 region is CASRETGTPLHF. Written as DNA, the CDR3 is TGTGCCAGCAGGGAGACGGGGACACCCCTCCACTTT.

The V and J genes are TRBV6-6 and TRBJ2-7, with D unclear. CDR1 MNHNY and CDR2 SVGAGI come from the germline V gene (reference sequence). CDR3 length equals 16 residues. Trimming shortened V by 0 bases and J by 7 bases, and 19 bases separated the two germline ends. The CDR3 here is CASSYSSFGFLREQYF. The DNA for the CDR3 is TGTGCCAGCAGTTACTCGTCTTTTGGGTTTCTACGAGAGCAGTACTTC.

The chain links TRBV4-1 to TRBJ2-1; D possibly corresponds to TRBD2 (6 bases). Germline CDR1 and CDR2: MGHRA and YSYEKL. The length of the CDR3 is 13 residues. V dropped 1 base and J dropped 8 bases, with 9 bases sitting between them. CDR3 region: CASSQGRRDEQFF. For the CDR3, the DNA is TGCGCCAGCAGCCAAGGGAGGAGGGATGAGCAGTTCTTC.

The table lists this clonotype with many counts. The chain employs TRBV7-2 and TRBJ1-2; D is unresolved. Trimming removed 5 bases at V and 0 bases at J, with 10 bases between. The CDR3 sequence is 14 residues long. Germline assignment: CDR1 SGHTA and CDR2 FQGNSA. CDR3 nucleotide sequence: TGTGCCAGCAGCAAGCCCCAGTCTAACTATGGCTACACCTTC. Translation gives CASSKPQSNYGYTF.

The V and J genes are TRBV28 and TRBJ1-6, with D maybe TRBD1 (5 bases). V was pared by 3 bases and J by 7 bases, with 10 bases between. In germline, CDR1 is MDHEN, CDR2 SYDVKM. CDR3 length equals 14 residues. In DNA, the CDR3 is TGTGCCAGCAGTTTTGGGGCGTACAATTCACCCCTCCACTTT. Protein: CASSFGAYNSPLHF.